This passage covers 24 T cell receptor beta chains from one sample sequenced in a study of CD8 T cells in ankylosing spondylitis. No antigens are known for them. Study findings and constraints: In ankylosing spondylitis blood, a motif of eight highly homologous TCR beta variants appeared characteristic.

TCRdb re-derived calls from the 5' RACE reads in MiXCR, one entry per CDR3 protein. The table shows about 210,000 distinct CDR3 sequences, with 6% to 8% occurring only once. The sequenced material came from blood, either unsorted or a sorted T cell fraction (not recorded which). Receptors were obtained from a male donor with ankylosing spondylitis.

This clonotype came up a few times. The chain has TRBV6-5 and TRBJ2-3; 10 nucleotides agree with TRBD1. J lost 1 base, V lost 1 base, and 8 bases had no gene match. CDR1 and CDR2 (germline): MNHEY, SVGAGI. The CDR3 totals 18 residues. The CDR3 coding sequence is TGTGCCAGCAGTTACTATCCCGGGACAGGGGACGGCACAGATACGCAGTATTTT. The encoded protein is CASSYYPGTGDGTDTQYF.

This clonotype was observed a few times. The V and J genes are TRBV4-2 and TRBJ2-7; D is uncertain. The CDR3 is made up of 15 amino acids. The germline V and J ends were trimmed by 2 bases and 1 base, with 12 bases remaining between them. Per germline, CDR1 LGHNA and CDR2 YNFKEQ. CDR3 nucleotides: TGTGCCAGCAGCCAAAACAGTTTCGGGTCCTACGAGCAGTACTTC. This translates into CASSQNSFGSYEQYF.

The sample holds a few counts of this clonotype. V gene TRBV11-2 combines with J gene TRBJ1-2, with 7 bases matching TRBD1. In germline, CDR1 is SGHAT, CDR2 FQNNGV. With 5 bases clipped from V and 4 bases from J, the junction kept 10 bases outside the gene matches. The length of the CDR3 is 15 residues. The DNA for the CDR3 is TGTGCCAGCAGCCTAGGGGGCAGGGTCGTCTATGGCTACACCTTC. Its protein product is CASSLGGRVVYGYTF.

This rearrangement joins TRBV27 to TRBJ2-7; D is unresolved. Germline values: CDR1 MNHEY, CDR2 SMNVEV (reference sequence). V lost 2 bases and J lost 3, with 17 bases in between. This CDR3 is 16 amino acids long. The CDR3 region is CASSLAFRTENYEQYF. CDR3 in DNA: TGTGCCAGCAGTTTAGCTTTCAGGACGGAAAACTACGAGCAGTACTTC.

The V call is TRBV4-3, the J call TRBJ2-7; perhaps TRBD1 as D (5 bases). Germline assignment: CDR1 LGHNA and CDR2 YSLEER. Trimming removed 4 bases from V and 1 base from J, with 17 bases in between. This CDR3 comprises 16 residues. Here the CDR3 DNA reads TGCGCCAGCAGCCCGCGGACAACCCCGGCTTCCTACGAGCAGTACTTC. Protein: CASSPRTTPASYEQYF.

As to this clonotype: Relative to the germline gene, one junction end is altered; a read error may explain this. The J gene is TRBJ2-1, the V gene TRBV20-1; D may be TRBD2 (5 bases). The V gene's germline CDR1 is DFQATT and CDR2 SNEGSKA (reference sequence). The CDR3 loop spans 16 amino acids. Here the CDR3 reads CCARVHGADHYNEQFF. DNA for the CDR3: TGCTGTGCTAGAGTGCATGGAGCGGACCACTACAATGAGCAGTTCTTC.

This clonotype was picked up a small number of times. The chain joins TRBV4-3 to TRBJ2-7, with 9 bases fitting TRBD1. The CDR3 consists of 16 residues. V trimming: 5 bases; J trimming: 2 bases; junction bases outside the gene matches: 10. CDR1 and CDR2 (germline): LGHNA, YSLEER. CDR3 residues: CASSEGWDRVTYEQYF. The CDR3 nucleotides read TGCGCCAGCAGCGAGGGTTGGGACAGGGTCACCTACGAGCAGTACTTC.

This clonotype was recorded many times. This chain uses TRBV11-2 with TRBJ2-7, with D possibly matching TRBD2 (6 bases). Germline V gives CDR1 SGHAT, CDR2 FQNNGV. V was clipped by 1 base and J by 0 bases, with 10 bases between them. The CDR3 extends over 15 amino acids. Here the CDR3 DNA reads TGTGCCAGCAGCTTAGGGTCGGGGGTCTCCTACGAGCAGTACTTC. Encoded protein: CASSLGSGVSYEQYF.

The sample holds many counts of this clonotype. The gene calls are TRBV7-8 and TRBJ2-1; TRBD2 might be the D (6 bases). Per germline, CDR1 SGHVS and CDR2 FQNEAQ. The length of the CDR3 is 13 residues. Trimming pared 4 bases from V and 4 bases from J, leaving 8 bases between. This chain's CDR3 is CASSWAGYNEQFF. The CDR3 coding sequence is TGTGCCAGCAGCTGGGCGGGGTACAATGAGCAGTTCTTC.

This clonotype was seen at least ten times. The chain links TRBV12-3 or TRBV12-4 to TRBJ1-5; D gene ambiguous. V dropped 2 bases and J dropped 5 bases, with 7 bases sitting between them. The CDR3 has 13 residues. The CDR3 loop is CASSLWRDQPQHF. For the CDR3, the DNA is TGTGCCAGCAGTTTATGGCGGGATCAGCCCCAGCATTTT.

CDR3 in DNA: TGTGCCAGCAGCCAAGGACGAAGCGAGCAGTTCTTC. This codes for CASSQGRSEQFF. The rearrangement joins TRBV14 to TRBJ2-1; D is ambiguous. The ends were cut back, 1 base at V and 10 bases at J, with 8 bases in the middle. Germline values: CDR1 SGHDN, CDR2 FVKESK. This CDR3 is built from 12 residues.

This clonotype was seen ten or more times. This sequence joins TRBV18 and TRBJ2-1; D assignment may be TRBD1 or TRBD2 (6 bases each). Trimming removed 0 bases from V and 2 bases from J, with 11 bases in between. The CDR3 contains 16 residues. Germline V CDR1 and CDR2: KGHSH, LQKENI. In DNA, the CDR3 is TGTGCCAGCTCACCACCTCACGGGGGCACCTACAATGAGCAGTTCTTC. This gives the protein CASSPPHGGTYNEQFF.

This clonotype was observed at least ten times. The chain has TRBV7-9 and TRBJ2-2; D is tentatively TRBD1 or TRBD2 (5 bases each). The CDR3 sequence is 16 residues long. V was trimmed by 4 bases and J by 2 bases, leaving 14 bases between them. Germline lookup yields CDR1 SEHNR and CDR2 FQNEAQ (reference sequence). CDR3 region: CASSSPGLVNTGELFF. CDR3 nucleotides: TGTGCCAGCAGCTCCCCGGGGCTTGTTAACACCGGGGAGCTGTTTTTT.

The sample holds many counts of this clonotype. The CDR3 nucleotides read TGTGCCAGCAGCACCTGGGACAGTGACTCCTACGAGCAGTACTTC. This codes for CASSTWDSDSYEQYF. This chain joins TRBV12-3 or TRBV12-4 and TRBJ2-7, with TRBD1 matching over 7 bases. The CDR3 spans 15 residues. J was trimmed by 0 bases and V by 6 bases; bases with no gene match: 8.

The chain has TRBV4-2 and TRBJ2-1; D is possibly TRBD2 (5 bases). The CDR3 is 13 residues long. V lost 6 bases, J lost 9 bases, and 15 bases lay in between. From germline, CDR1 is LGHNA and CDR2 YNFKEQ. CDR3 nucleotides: TGTGCCAGCAGGCCCCGGGGTCGGCCTGAGCAGTTCTTC. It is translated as CASRPRGRPEQFF.

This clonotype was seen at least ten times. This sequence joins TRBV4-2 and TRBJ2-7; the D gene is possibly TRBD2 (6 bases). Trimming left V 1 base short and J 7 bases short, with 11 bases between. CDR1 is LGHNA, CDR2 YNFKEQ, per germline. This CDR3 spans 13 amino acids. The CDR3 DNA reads TGTGCCAGCAGCCAAGGACTAGTGAGGGAGCAGTACTTC. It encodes CASSQGLVREQYF.

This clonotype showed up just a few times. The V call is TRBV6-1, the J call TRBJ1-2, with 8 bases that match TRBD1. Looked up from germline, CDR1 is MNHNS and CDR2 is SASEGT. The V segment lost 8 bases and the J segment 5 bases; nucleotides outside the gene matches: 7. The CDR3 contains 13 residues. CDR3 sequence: CASLGQATYGYTF. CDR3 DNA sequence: TGTGCCAGCTTGGGACAGGCGACTTATGGCTACACCTTC.

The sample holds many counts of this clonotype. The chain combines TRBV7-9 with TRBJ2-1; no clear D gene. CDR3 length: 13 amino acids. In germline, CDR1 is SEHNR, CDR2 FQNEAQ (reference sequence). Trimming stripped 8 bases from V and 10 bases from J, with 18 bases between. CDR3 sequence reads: CASPWESPGEQFF. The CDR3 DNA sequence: TGTGCCAGCCCCTGGGAATCCCCCGGGGAGCAGTTCTTC.

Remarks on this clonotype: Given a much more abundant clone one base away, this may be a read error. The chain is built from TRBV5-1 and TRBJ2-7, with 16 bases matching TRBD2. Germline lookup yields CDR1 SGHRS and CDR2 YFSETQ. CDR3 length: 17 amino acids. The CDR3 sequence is CASSFGTSGRATYEKYF. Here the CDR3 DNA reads TGCGCCAGCAGCTTCGGGACTAGCGGGAGGGCTACCTACGAGAAGTACTTC.

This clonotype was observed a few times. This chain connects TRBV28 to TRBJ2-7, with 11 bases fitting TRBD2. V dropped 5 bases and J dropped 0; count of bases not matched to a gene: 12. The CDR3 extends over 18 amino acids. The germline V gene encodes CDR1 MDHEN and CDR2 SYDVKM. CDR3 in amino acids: CASSGYQTSGESSYEQYF. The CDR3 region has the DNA TGTGCCAGCAGTGGGTACCAGACTAGCGGGGAAAGCTCCTACGAGCAGTACTTC.

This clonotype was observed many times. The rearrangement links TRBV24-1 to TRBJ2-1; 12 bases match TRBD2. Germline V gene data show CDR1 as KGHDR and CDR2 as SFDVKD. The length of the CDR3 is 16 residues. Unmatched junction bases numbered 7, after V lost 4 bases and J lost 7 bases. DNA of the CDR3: TGTGCCACCAGTGACAGGACTAGCGGGACCCTTAATGAGCAGTTCTTC. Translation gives CATSDRTSGTLNEQFF.

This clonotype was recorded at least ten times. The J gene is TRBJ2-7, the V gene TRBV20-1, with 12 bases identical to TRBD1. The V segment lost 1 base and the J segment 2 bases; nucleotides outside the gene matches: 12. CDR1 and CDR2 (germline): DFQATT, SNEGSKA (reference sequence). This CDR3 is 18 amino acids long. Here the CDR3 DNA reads TGCAGTGCTAGAGGTCCCGGGACAGGGGGCCTTTGGACCTACGAGCAGTACTTC. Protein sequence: CSARGPGTGGLWTYEQYF.

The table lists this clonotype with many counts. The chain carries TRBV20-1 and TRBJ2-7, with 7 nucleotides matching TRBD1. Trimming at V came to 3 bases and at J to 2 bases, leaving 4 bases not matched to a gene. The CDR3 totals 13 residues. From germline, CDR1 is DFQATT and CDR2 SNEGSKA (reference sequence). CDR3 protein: CSARGTVAYEQYF. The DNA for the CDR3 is TGCAGTGCTAGGGGGACAGTAGCCTACGAGCAGTACTTC.

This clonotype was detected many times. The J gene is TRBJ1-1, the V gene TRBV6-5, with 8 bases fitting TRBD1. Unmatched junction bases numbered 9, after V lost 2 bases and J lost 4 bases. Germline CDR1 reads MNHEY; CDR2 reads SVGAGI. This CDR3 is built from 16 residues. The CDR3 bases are TGTGCCAGCAGTTACGAGGCAGGGGGCGCGGGCACTGAAGCTTTCTTT. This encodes CASSYEAGGAGTEAFF.